This is a list of T cell receptor beta chains from one sample in a study of STAT5B mutations in CD4+ large granular lymphocyte leukemia. TCRdb's copy holds only in-frame clones and misses some; the assay was immunoSEQ multiplex PCR. The sample holds 20,000 to 25,000 clones; approximately 71% are singletons and the top ten take about 4.3%. The source material was CD4+ T cells from blood buffy coats. The receptors were sampled from a human donor in good health. CDR3s include the opening cysteine and the closing phenylalanine or tryptophan. The D gene is left open where the match is weak. Clone size, where shown, is once, few, many, or a class for clones that have expanded.

J: TRBJ2-2
V: TRBV9
D: NA
size: NA
CDR3: CASSVGGRSNTGELFF
DNA: TGTGCCAGCAGCGTAGGGGGGCGATCGAACACCGGGGAGCTGTTTTTT

J: TRBJ2-7
V: TRBV6-1
D: TRBD2
size: NA
CDR3: CASSGGLGPYEQYF
DNA: TGTGCCAGCAGTGGGGGACTAGGCCCGTACGAGCAGTACTTC

J: TRBJ2-7
V: TRBV25-1
D: NA
size: NA
CDR3: CASREGAEQYF
DNA: TGTGCCAGCAGAGAAGGAGCCGAGCAGTACTTC

J: TRBJ2-5
V: TRBV6-1
D: TRBD2
size: NA
CDR3: CASSGGLAQETQYF
DNA: TGTGCCAGCAGTGGTGGACTAGCTCAAGAGACCCAGTACTTC

J: TRBJ1-1
V: TRBV27
D: NA
size: NA
CDR3: CASSWRPGQGWGTEAFF
DNA: TGTGCCAGCAGTTGGCGTCCCGGGCAGGGTTGGGGCACTGAAGCTTTCTTT

J: TRBJ2-2
V: TRBV28
D: TRBD1
size: NA
CDR3: CASSSPGQGHGELFF
DNA: TGTGCCAGCAGTTCCCCGGGACAGGGTCACGGGGAGCTGTTTTTT

J: TRBJ1-4
V: TRBV30
D: NA
size: once
CDR3: CAWKRGDEKLFF
DNA: TGTGCCTGGAAAAGGGGGGATGAAAAACTGTTTTTT

J: TRBJ2-1
V: TRBV5-1
D: TRBD2
size: NA
CDR3: CASSLTSGTPTVLF
DNA: TGCGCCAGCAGCTTAACTAGCGGAACCCCTACCGTACTCTTC

J: TRBJ1-1
V: TRBV28
D: NA
size: few
CDR3: CASSPSAGAGNTEAFF
DNA: TGTGCCAGCAGTCCATCCGCCGGGGCGGGGAACACTGAAGCTTTCTTT

J: TRBJ1-4
V: TRBV30
D: NA
size: few
CDR3: CAWSSGVKEKLFF
DNA: TGTGCCTGGAGTTCGGGGGTGAAGGAAAAACTGTTTTTT

J: TRBJ2-7
V: TRBV6-5
D: NA
size: NA
CDR3: CASSSQGRHEQYF
DNA: TGTGCCAGCAGTTCACAGGGAAGACACGAGCAGTACTTC

J: TRBJ2-7
V: TRBV28
D: TRBD2
size: NA
CDR3: CASKGEGLAPYEQYF
DNA: TGTGCCAGCAAAGGGGAAGGACTAGCTCCCTACGAGCAGTACTTC

J: TRBJ1-4
V: TRBV4-2
D: NA
size: NA
CDR3: CASTRTDEIYEKLFF
DNA: TGTGCCAGCACCCGGACAGATGAAATCTATGAAAAACTGTTTTTT

J: TRBJ1-1
V: TRBV6-1
D: NA
size: NA
CDR3: CATKPQTGEAFF
DNA: TGTGCCACAAAACCGCAAACAGGTGAAGCTTTCTTT

J: TRBJ1-6
V: TRBV5-4
D: NA
size: NA
CDR3: CASSAGGQNNSPLHF
DNA: TGTGCCAGCAGCGCGGGAGGACAGAATAATTCACCCCTCCACTTT

J: TRBJ2-5
V: TRBV28
D: TRBD1
size: NA
CDR3: CARGQGAKETQYF
DNA: TGTGCCAGAGGACAGGGGGCGAAAGAGACCCAGTACTTC

J: TRBJ2-7
V: TRBV6-1
D: TRBD2
size: NA
CDR3: CASHSGSASYEQYF
DNA: TGTGCCAGCCATAGCGGGAGTGCCTCCTACGAGCAGTACTTC

J: TRBJ1-4
V: TRBV19
D: TRBD1
size: NA
CDR3: CASKQGVHEKLFF
DNA: TGTGCCAGTAAACAGGGGGTGCATGAAAAACTGTTTTTT

J: TRBJ1-1
V: TRBV30
D: NA
size: NA
CDR3: CAWSGGRVEEAFF
DNA: TGTGCCTGGAGTGGGGGGCGAGTAGAGGAAGCTTTCTTT

J: TRBJ2-7
V: TRBV28
D: NA
size: NA
CDR3: CASKFLASAYEQYF
DNA: TGTGCCAGCAAATTCTTGGCTAGCGCCTACGAGCAGTACTTC

J: TRBJ2-2
V: TRBV30
D: TRBD2
size: NA
CDR3: CAWRPGGSGELFF
DNA: TGTGCCTGGCGACCGGGAGGGTCCGGGGAGCTGTTTTTT

J: TRBJ2-7
V: TRBV5-1
D: NA
size: few
CDR3: CASSSAYEQYF
DNA: TGCGCCAGCAGCTCAGCCTACGAGCAGTACTTC